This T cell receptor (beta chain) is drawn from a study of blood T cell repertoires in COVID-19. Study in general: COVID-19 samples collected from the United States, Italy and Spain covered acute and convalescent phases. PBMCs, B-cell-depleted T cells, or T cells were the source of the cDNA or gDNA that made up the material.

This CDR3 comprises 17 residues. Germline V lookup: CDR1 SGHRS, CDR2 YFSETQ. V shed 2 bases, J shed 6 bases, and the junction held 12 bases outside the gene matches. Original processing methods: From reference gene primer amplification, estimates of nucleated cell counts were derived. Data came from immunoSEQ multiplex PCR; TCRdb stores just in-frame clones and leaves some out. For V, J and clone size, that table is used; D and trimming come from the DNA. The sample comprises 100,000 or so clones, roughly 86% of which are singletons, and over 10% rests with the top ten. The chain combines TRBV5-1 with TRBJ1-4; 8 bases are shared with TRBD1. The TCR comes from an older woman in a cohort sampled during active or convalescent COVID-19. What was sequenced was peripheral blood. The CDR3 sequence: CASSFLPRGTGYEKLFF. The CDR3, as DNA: TGCGCCAGCAGCTTCCTTCCGAGGGGGACAGGCTATGAAAAACTGTTTTTT.